The TCR beta chain under discussion was sequenced for a study of T cell responses to AZD1222 COVID-19 vaccine. Findings of the study overall: Unmutated variant regions are reportedly targeted by nearly half of spike-specific TCRs. CD4 TCRs linked to vaccination spanned spike, dominating at 160-218 and 743-854.

The repertoire was sequenced with immunoSEQ multiplex PCR; TCRdb's copy has only in-frame clones and lacks some. The sample has over 65,000 clones; 86% are singletons. This CDR3 contains 13 residues. Trimming cost V 5 bases and J 3 bases, with 8 bases left between them. CDR1 is LNHDA, CDR2 SQIVND, per germline (reference sequence). Remarks on this clone: Antigen: not known.

This TCR was sampled from an adult in good health. This chain uses TRBV19 with TRBJ1-5; D remains ambiguous. This sample comprised peripheral blood, obtained on day 0 of AZD1222 vaccination. DNA of the CDR3: TGTGCCAGTAGTGCCGGGTCCAATCAGCCCCAGCATTTT. Amino acid sequence: CASSAGSNQPQHF.